In this sample, the clone carrying this T cell receptor beta chain turned up many times. The target antigen is unknown. Deletions cut 4 bases from V and 7 bases from J, with 2 bases between. The germline gives CDR1 SQVTM, CDR2 ANQGSEA. This CDR3 is 9 amino acids long. For naive CD8 T cells, sorting used the CD8+CD4-CCR7+CD45RA+ phenotype. TCRdb reanalysed the PCR reads using MiXCR and keeps one entry per CDR3 protein. The table lists more than 450,000 distinct CDR3 sequences, about 20% of them singletons. This record belongs to a study of molecular identifiers for immune sequencing clone quantification. Study-level background: In replicates, the authors split RNA from around 18,000 or 91,000 naive CD8 cells five ways and sequenced four.

Study results and limitations: Even with more than 950,000 naive cells present, spiked Jurkat TCR RNA from one cell was reportedly detectable. Over 98% of effector molecules, but under 1% in naive cells, were held by clones with more than 20 RNA copies.

The TCR sequence derives from a human donor in good health. Some libraries in this study had Jurkat cell RNA spiked in. Input material: naive CD8+ T cells from blood, with Jurkat cell RNA spiked in. Subset indicated: FACS-sorted CD8+CD4-CCR7+CD45RA+ naive T cells. The chain has TRBV29-1 and TRBJ1-5; no clear D gene. The CDR3 coding sequence is TGCAGCGTTGTACAGCCCCAGCATTTT. The encoded protein is CSVVQPQHF.